The rows below give T cell receptor beta chains drawn from one sample of a study of T-cell reconstitution after alpha-beta-depleted transplantation in children. Each CDR3 protein is one row after TCRdb ran MiXCR on the PCR reads. The sample has hundreds of thousands of distinct CDR3 sequences; approximately 8.4% are singletons. Here the sequenced sample was PBMCs, mostly from graft donor cells, taken 360 days after TCRalphabeta/CD19-depleted stem cell transplant. These receptors were obtained from a male patient aged 2 to 9 who had a stem cell transplant for acute myeloid leukemia, so the T cells may come from the graft donor. Each CDR3 is given with its conserved first and last residue. A D gene is named only where the DNA matches it firmly. Some rows mark clone size as missing; the rest say once, few, many or name a class of expanded clone.

CDR3 protein	CDR3 DNA	CDR3 length	clone size	J gene	V gene	D gene
CAWSSDRGFLTDTQYF	TGTGCCTGGAGCTCCGACAGGGGGTTCCTCACAGATACGCAGTATTTT	16	NA	TRBJ2-3	TRBV30	TRBD1
CSATGLMNTEAFF	TGCAGCGCGACAGGGCTGATGAACACTGAAGCTTTCTTT	13	NA	TRBJ1-1	TRBV29-1	TRBD1
CASGLWLSSYNEQFF	TGTGCCAGCGGGTTATGGCTTAGCTCCTACAATGAGCAGTTCTTC	15	many	TRBJ2-1	TRBV6-4	NA
CASSVDSIWGSYEQYF	TGTGCCAGCAGCGTAGACTCTATATGGGGCAGCTACGAGCAGTACTTC	16	NA	TRBJ2-7	TRBV9	NA
CATSGRGRGLGQFF	TGTGCCACCAGCGGTCGCGGTAGGGGGCTGGGGCAGTTCTTC	14	NA	TRBJ2-1	TRBV15	TRBD1
CASSLLGGLAGRTGELFF	TGCGCCAGCAGCTTACTCGGCGGATTAGCGGGAAGGACCGGGGAGCTGTTTTTT	18	few	TRBJ2-2	TRBV5-1	TRBD2
CASSTQPGELFF	TGTGCCAGCAGCACCCAACCCGGGGAGCTGTTTTTT	12	NA	TRBJ2-2	TRBV7-6	NA
CASSLFSGSFYNEQFF	TGCGCCAGCAGTCTTTTCAGCGGGAGCTTTTACAATGAGCAGTTCTTC	16	few	TRBJ2-1	TRBV5-1	TRBD2
CASSLAPSPLHF	TGTGCCAGCAGCTTAGCCCCCTCACCCCTCCACTTT	12	many	TRBJ1-6	TRBV7-8	NA
CASSFRRATEAFF	TGTGCCAGCAGCTTTCGCAGGGCCACTGAAGCTTTCTTT	13	NA	TRBJ1-1	TRBV7-8	NA
CASPKGAYEQYF	TGTGCCAGCCCCAAGGGGGCCTACGAGCAGTACTTC	12	NA	TRBJ2-7	TRBV21-1	NA
CASGTGNSGANVLTF	TGTGCCAGCGGGACAGGGAACTCTGGGGCCAACGTCCTGACTTTC	15	few	TRBJ2-6	TRBV2	TRBD1
CASSSSFGRGLQETQYF	TGTGCCAGCTCATCCTCCTTCGGCAGGGGCCTCCAAGAGACCCAGTACTTC	17	few	TRBJ2-5	TRBV18	NA
CASSSLRTTGELFF	TGCGCCAGCAGCTCGCTTCGTACGACCGGGGAGCTGTTTTTT	14	many	TRBJ2-2	TRBV4-3	NA
CASRKGQTYEQYF	TGTGCCAGCAGAAAGGGACAGACCTACGAGCAGTACTTC	13	few	TRBJ2-7	TRBV27	TRBD1
CASSTTSGSRETQYF	TGTGCCAGCAGTACAACAAGCGGCAGCCGAGAGACCCAGTACTTC	15	NA	TRBJ2-5	TRBV12-3/TRBV12-4	NA
CASSRGGSNTGELFF	TGTGCCAGCAGCCGAGGGGGATCCAACACCGGGGAGCTGTTTTTT	15	many	TRBJ2-2	TRBV7-3	NA
CATRPTGGSYNSPLHF	TGTGCCACCAGGCCGACAGGAGGCTCCTATAATTCACCCCTCCACTTT	16	many	TRBJ1-6	TRBV10-3	NA
CASSLGGENTEAFF	TGCGCCAGCAGCTTGGGGGGTGAGAACACTGAAGCTTTCTTT	14	many	TRBJ1-1	TRBV5-1	NA
CASSPLEQGASEKLFF	TGTGCCAGCTCACCCCTCGAACAGGGGGCGAGTGAAAAACTGTTTTTT	16	NA	TRBJ1-4	TRBV18	TRBD1
CASSTQTGWDSGNTIYF	TGTGCCAGCAGCACCCAGACAGGGTGGGACTCTGGAAACACCATATATTTT	17	many	TRBJ1-3	TRBV7-6	TRBD1
CASSALGANVLTF	TGTGCCAGCAGCGCTCTTGGGGCCAACGTCCTGACTTTC	13	few	TRBJ2-6	TRBV7-3	NA
CASSLRSGSGYNEQFF	TGTGCCAGCAGCTTGAGGTCAGGGTCAGGATACAATGAGCAGTTCTTC	16	many	TRBJ2-1	TRBV5-6	NA
CASSQVLGGVGEKLFF	TGCGCCAGCAGCCAAGTACTTGGGGGTGTGGGTGAAAAACTGTTTTTT	16	few	TRBJ1-4	TRBV4-3	NA
CSALAGAFTGELFF	TGCAGTGCACTAGCGGGGGCCTTCACCGGGGAGCTGTTTTTT	14	few	TRBJ2-2	TRBV20-1	TRBD2
CAWRRTGSRGANVLTF	TGTGCCTGGAGAAGGACAGGGTCCCGTGGGGCCAACGTCCTGACTTTC	16	NA	TRBJ2-6	TRBV30	TRBD1
CSAYWGQNTEAFF	TGCAGTGCTTACTGGGGGCAGAACACTGAAGCTTTCTTT	13	many	TRBJ1-1	TRBV20-1	NA
CASSSPRGRMKKLFF	TGTGCCAGCAGCTCGCCTCGGGGGAGAATGAAAAAACTGTTTTTT	15	NA	TRBJ1-4	TRBV11-2	NA
CASSDTYTGELFF	TGTGCCAGCTCCGACACGTACACCGGGGAGCTGTTTTTT	13	NA	TRBJ2-2	TRBV12-3/TRBV12-4	NA
CASSLAPGVGQPQHF	TGTGCCAGCAGCTTAGCCCCAGGGGTTGGACAGCCCCAGCATTTT	15	few	TRBJ1-5	TRBV7-9	NA
CASILRGSGPTGELFF	TGTGCCAGCATTTTACGGGGTAGCGGGCCCACCGGGGAGCTGTTTTTT	16	many	TRBJ2-2	TRBV6-2/TRBV6-3	TRBD2
CASSLPTYSGQYF	TGTGCCAGCAGCCTACCGACTTATTCCGGGCAGTACTTC	13	NA	TRBJ2-7	TRBV7-2	NA
CASSLVDSGYGYTF	TGCGCCAGCAGCTTGGTGGACAGCGGCTATGGCTACACCTTC	14	many	TRBJ1-2	TRBV5-1	NA
CASSLLPGFDGEQYF	TGCGCCAGCAGCTTGTTGCCGGGTTTCGACGGCGAGCAGTACTTC	15	few	TRBJ2-7	TRBV5-1	NA
CASSGTEGTEAFF	TGTGCCAGCAGTGGAACCGAAGGCACTGAAGCTTTCTTT	13	few	TRBJ1-1	TRBV6-6	NA
CSARGTQGYYNYGYTF	TGCAGTGCTAGAGGTACACAAGGCTACTATAACTATGGCTACACCTTC	16	NA	TRBJ1-2	TRBV20-1	NA
CASSYSNPGELFF	TGTGCCAGCAGTTACTCGAATCCCGGGGAGCTGTTTTTT	13	NA	TRBJ2-2	TRBV6-2/TRBV6-3	NA
CASSMATDYNEQFF	TGTGCCAGTAGTATGGCGACTGACTACAATGAGCAGTTCTTC	14	many	TRBJ2-1	TRBV19	NA
CASSSDYGDNEQFF	TGTGCCAGCAGTTCTGACTATGGAGACAATGAGCAGTTCTTC	14	few	TRBJ2-1	TRBV12-3/TRBV12-4	NA
CSARRGESSNQPQHF	TGCAGTGCTAGACGAGGGGAAAGTAGCAATCAGCCCCAGCATTTT	15	NA	TRBJ1-5	TRBV20-1	NA
CASSHGDTDTQYF	TGCGCCAGCAGCCATGGGGACACAGATACGCAGTATTTT	13	NA	TRBJ2-3	TRBV4-3	NA
CASSPSLAGVGDEQFF	TGTGCCAGCAGTCCCTCCTTAGCGGGAGTAGGCGATGAGCAGTTCTTC	16	NA	TRBJ2-1	TRBV6-1	TRBD2
CASMRRLAGDNEQFF	TGCGCCAGCATGCGGCGACTAGCGGGGGACAATGAGCAGTTCTTC	15	NA	TRBJ2-1	TRBV5-1	TRBD2
CASSFTRGQGGTYEQYF	TGTGCCAGCAGCTTCACTAGGGGACAGGGTGGCACCTACGAGCAGTACTTC	17	many	TRBJ2-7	TRBV7-9	TRBD1
CASSGGSSTDTQYF	TGTGCCAGCAGCGGAGGGAGTAGCACAGATACGCAGTATTTT	14	few	TRBJ2-3	TRBV3-1	NA
CASKGRAGGLSNEQFF	TGTGCCAGCAAAGGAAGAGCGGGGGGGCTGTCCAATGAGCAGTTCTTC	16	many	TRBJ2-1	TRBV12-3/TRBV12-4	TRBD2
CASTRGDTQYF	TGTGCCAGCACTAGGGGAGATACGCAGTATTTT	11	NA	TRBJ2-3	TRBV10-3	NA
CSVVLRLAVNEQFF	TGCAGCGTTGTACTCCGGCTAGCTGTCAATGAGCAGTTCTTC	14	many	TRBJ2-1	TRBV29-1	NA
CASSQGTGGNYEQYF	TGTGCCAGCAGCCAAGGGACAGGGGGGAACTACGAGCAGTACTTC	15	NA	TRBJ2-7	TRBV4-2	TRBD1
CASSLVGLGNTNNEQFF	TGTGCCAGCAGTTTAGTTGGACTAGGAAATACGAACAATGAGCAGTTCTTC	17	many	TRBJ2-1	TRBV28	TRBD2
CASSLTADADTQYF	TGTGCCAGCAGCCTTACCGCGGACGCAGATACGCAGTATTTT	14	few	TRBJ2-3	TRBV3-1	NA